Listed below are T cell receptor beta chains from one sample, sequenced in a study of cytomegalovirus exposure and HLA in healthy donors. Using immunoSEQ multiplex PCR, the repertoire was profiled, and TCRdb retains in-frame clones only, with some absent. Among some 120,000 clones listed, 70% to 75% were seen once. The source material was PBMCs. These receptors all stem from a woman aged 18-29 years in good health and CMV-seronegative. Each CDR3 is given with its conserved first and last residue. The D gene is left open where the match is weak. A row's size may be missing; if present it is once, few, many or a size class.

d_gene: .
j_gene: TRBJ2-7
abundance: .
v_gene: TRBV10-1
CDR3nt: TGCGCCAGCAGTTTTATCGCGAACCACTCCTACGAGCAGTACTTC
CDR3aa: CASSFIANHSYEQYF

d_gene: .
j_gene: TRBJ2-7
abundance: .
v_gene: TRBV28
CDR3nt: TGTGCCAGCAGTTTCGGTTCCCACGAGCAGTACTTC
CDR3aa: CASSFGSHEQYF

d_gene: TRBD1
j_gene: TRBJ1-6
abundance: .
v_gene: TRBV30
CDR3nt: TGTGCCTGGAGCCCGGGACAGGGTTTTAATTCACCCCTCCACTTT
CDR3aa: CAWSPGQGFNSPLHF

d_gene: .
j_gene: TRBJ1-1
abundance: .
v_gene: TRBV30
CDR3nt: TGTGCCTGGAGGGGTTGGGACACTGGGGGAAACACTGAAGCTTTCTTT
CDR3aa: CAWRGWDTGGNTEAFF

d_gene: TRBD1
j_gene: TRBJ1-6
abundance: .
v_gene: TRBV9
CDR3nt: TGTGCCAGCAGCGTAGGCCCGACAGGGGGCAAGGTAAATTCACCCCTCCACTTT
CDR3aa: CASSVGPTGGKVNSPLHF

d_gene: .
j_gene: TRBJ2-7
abundance: .
v_gene: TRBV30
CDR3nt: TGTGCCTGGAGTAACTGGGGCAGGCGTAACGAGCAGTACTTC
CDR3aa: CAWSNWGRRNEQYF

d_gene: TRBD1
j_gene: TRBJ2-7
abundance: .
v_gene: TRBV5-1
CDR3nt: TGCGCCAGCAGCATCTGGGACAGTACCTACGAGCAGTACTTC
CDR3aa: CASSIWDSTYEQYF

d_gene: .
j_gene: TRBJ1-1
abundance: .
v_gene: TRBV7-3
CDR3nt: TGTGCCAGCAGCTCCCGGACTGGAACTGAAGCTTTCTTT
CDR3aa: CASSSRTGTEAFF

d_gene: .
j_gene: TRBJ1-1
abundance: once
v_gene: TRBV15
CDR3nt: TGTGCCACCAGCAGAGATCTCGCAGGGCTTAACACTGAAGCTTTCTTT
CDR3aa: CATSRDLAGLNTEAFF

d_gene: TRBD1
j_gene: TRBJ1-6
abundance: .
v_gene: TRBV28
CDR3nt: TGTGCCAGCAGTTTGCCCCCCGGGACAGGCCATTCACCCCTCCACTTT
CDR3aa: CASSLPPGTGHSPLHF

d_gene: .
j_gene: TRBJ2-5
abundance: .
v_gene: TRBV9
CDR3nt: TGTGCCAGCAGCGCCAACCAAGAGACCCAGTACTTC
CDR3aa: CASSANQETQYF

d_gene: .
j_gene: TRBJ1-1
abundance: .
v_gene: TRBV7-9
CDR3nt: TGTGCCAGCAGCTTGAGTACGAGGACTGAAGCTTTCTTT
CDR3aa: CASSLSTRTEAFF

d_gene: TRBD1
j_gene: TRBJ1-1
abundance: .
v_gene: TRBV29-1
CDR3nt: TGCAGCGTTGAGCCAGGGGGAACTGAAGCTTTCTTT
CDR3aa: CSVEPGGTEAFF

d_gene: .
j_gene: TRBJ1-6
abundance: .
v_gene: TRBV19
CDR3nt: TGTGCCACCTGCGACTCGAGCTCCTATAATTCACCCCTCCATTTT
CDR3aa: CATCDSSSYNSPLHF

d_gene: TRBD1
j_gene: TRBJ1-4
abundance: few
v_gene: TRBV4-1
CDR3nt: TGCGCCAGCAGCCGAAACGGACAGGGAGGTGAAAAACTGTTTTTT
CDR3aa: CASSRNGQGGEKLFF

d_gene: .
j_gene: TRBJ2-7
abundance: .
v_gene: TRBV30
CDR3nt: TGTGCCTGGGGGCTCTCCTCCTACGAGCAGTACTTC
CDR3aa: CAWGLSSYEQYF

d_gene: TRBD2
j_gene: TRBJ2-1
abundance: .
v_gene: TRBV7-3
CDR3nt: TGTGCCAGCAGCTTTTCTAGCGGGGGGGCCGGTTCGCAGTTCTTC
CDR3aa: CASSFSSGGAGSQFF

d_gene: TRBD2
j_gene: TRBJ2-1
abundance: .
v_gene: TRBV30
CDR3nt: TGTGCCTGGAGCGCGCAACTAGCGGGGCTGTACAATGAGCAGTTCTTC
CDR3aa: CAWSAQLAGLYNEQFF

d_gene: .
j_gene: TRBJ2-7
abundance: .
v_gene: TRBV28
CDR3nt: TGTGCCAGCAGCCGTAGCGGCTACGAGCAGTACTTC
CDR3aa: CASSRSGYEQYF

d_gene: TRBD2
j_gene: TRBJ2-7
abundance: few
v_gene: TRBV4-1
CDR3nt: TGCGCCAGCAGCCAAGATACCCAGAGTCTAGCGGGGAACGAGCAGTACTTC
CDR3aa: CASSQDTQSLAGNEQYF

d_gene: TRBD1
j_gene: TRBJ1-4
abundance: .
v_gene: TRBV28
CDR3nt: TGTGCCAGCAGTGTAGGACAGGGGCTTAATGAAAAACTGTTTTTT
CDR3aa: CASSVGQGLNEKLFF

d_gene: .
j_gene: TRBJ2-2
abundance: once
v_gene: TRBV5-1
CDR3nt: TGCGCCAGCAGCTTGTTACAGAGATCGAACACCGGGGAGCTGTTTTTT
CDR3aa: CASSLLQRSNTGELFF

d_gene: .
j_gene: TRBJ1-5
abundance: .
v_gene: TRBV27
CDR3nt: TGTGCCAGCAGTTTATGGGGCAACAATCAGCCCCAGCATTTT
CDR3aa: CASSLWGNNQPQHF